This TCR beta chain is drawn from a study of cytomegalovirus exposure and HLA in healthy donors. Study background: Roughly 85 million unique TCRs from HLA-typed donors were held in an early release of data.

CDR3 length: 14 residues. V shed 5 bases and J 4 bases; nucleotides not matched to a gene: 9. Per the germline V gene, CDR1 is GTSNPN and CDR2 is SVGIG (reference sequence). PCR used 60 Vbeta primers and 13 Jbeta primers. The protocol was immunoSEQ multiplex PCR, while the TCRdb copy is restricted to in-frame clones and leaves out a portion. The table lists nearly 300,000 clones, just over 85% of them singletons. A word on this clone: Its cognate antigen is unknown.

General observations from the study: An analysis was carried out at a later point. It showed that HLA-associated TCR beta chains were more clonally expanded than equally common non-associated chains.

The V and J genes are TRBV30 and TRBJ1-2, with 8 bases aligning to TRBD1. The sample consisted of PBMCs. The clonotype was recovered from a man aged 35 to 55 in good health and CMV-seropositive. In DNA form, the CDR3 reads TGTGCCTGGGGTGGACAGGGCATGTTCTATGGCTACACCTTC. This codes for CAWGGQGMFYGYTF.